These 10 T cell receptor beta chains came from one sample sequenced in a study of molecular identifiers for immune sequencing clone quantification. TCRdb itself ran the PCR reads through MiXCR, one entry per CDR3 protein. The table has approximately 630,000 distinct CDR3 sequences, 25% seen once. The sequencing sample was made of naive CD8+ T cells from blood, with Jurkat cell RNA spiked in. The sample's subset: FACS-sorted CD8+CD4-CCR7+CD45RA+ naive T cells. The receptors shown here come from a human donor in good health. Some libraries in this study had Jurkat cell RNA spiked in.

J is TRBJ2-1 and V is TRBV5-1; D is possibly TRBD2 (5 bases). Germline V gives CDR1 SGHRS, CDR2 YFSETQ. The CDR3 is 17 amino acids. The germline V and J ends were trimmed by 0 bases and 0 bases, with 13 bases remaining between them. CDR3 residues: CASSLVLLGGSYNEQFF. The CDR3 nucleotides read TGCGCCAGCAGCTTGGTCCTACTAGGTGGCTCCTACAATGAGCAGTTCTTC. The variable domain in full, completed from reference TRBV5-1 and TRBJ2-1, reads KAGVTQTPRYLIKTRGQQVTLSCSPISGHRSVSWYQQTPGQGLQFLFEYFSETQRNKGNFPGRFSGRQFSNSRSEMNVSTLELGDSALYLCASSLVLLGGSYNEQFFGPGTRLTVL.

In its sample, this clonotype was seen many times. The V call is TRBV7-6, the J call TRBJ2-1; 9 bases are a match to TRBD2. The CDR3 sequence is 13 residues long. Per germline, CDR1 SGHVS and CDR2 FNYEAQ. V shed 6 bases, J shed 8 bases, and the junction held 5 bases outside the gene matches. The CDR3: CASRASGMDEQFF. CDR3 nucleotide sequence: TGTGCCAGCAGAGCTAGCGGGATGGATGAGCAGTTCTTC. Together with reference TRBV7-6 and TRBJ2-1, the CDR3 gives the full variable domain: GAGVSQSPRYKVTKRGQDVALRCDPISGHVSLYWYRQALGQGPEFLTYFNYEAQQDKSGLPNDRFSAERPEGSISTLTIQRTEQRDSAMYRCASRASGMDEQFFGPGTRLTVL.

Comments on this clonotype: This likely comes from a read error, as the CDR3 has no conserved phenylalanine or tryptophan at its end. The chain has TRBV6-2 or TRBV6-3 and TRBJ1-5; D gene ambiguous. The germline CDR1 and CDR2 sequences are MNHEY and SVGEGT. V was cut by 2 bases and J by 5 bases, with 10 bases left in between. CDR3 size: 14 residues. The CDR3 bases are TGTGCCAGCAGTTACGCGGGTTGGGATCAGCCCCAGCATTGT. Translation: CASSYAGWDQPQHC.

In DNA form, the CDR3 reads TGTGCCAGTACCCTAGCGGGAGGGCCCGGCGGGGAGCTGTTTTTT. Its translation: CASTLAGGPGGELFF. The rearrangement joins TRBV19 to TRBJ2-2, with 12 bases fitting TRBD2. The trim removed 7 bases at V and 7 bases at J, leaving 7 bases unmatched. This CDR3 region has 15 residues. Germline values: CDR1 LNHDA, CDR2 SQIVND (reference sequence).

As for this clonotype: An end of the junction does not agree with germline; a read error may underlie this. The chain combines TRBV6-2 or TRBV6-3 with TRBJ2-3; 13 bases are shared with TRBD2. This CDR3 is 16 amino acids long. Germline values: CDR1 MNHEY, CDR2 SVGEGT. The CDR3 DNA reads as TGTGCCCGCAGCTCCGGACTAGCGGGGGGCACAGATACGCAGTATTTT. As protein: CARSSGLAGGTDTQYF.

This clonotype was counted ten times or more. J is TRBJ2-5 and V is TRBV29-1; D remains unclear. The germline gives CDR1 SQVTM, CDR2 ANQGSEA. There are 11 residues in the CDR3. V was trimmed by 4 bases and J by 8 bases, leaving 11 bases between them. As DNA, the CDR3 is TGCAGCGTTGTGGAGACGCATACCCAGTACTTC. Translated, it gives CSVVETHTQYF. The complete variable domain, with remaining parts taken from reference TRBV29-1 and TRBJ2-5, reads SAVISQKPSRDICQRGTSLTIQCQVDSQVTMMFWYRQQPGQSLTLIATANQGSEATYESGFVIDKFPISRPNLTFSTLTVSNMSPEDSSIYLCSVVETHTQYFGPGTRLLVL.

This clonotype was seen at least ten times. The rearrangement joins TRBV5-1 to TRBJ2-7, with D perhaps matching TRBD1 (5 bases). Trimming took 1 base from V and 2 from J, leaving 7 bases between them. This CDR3 contains 13 residues. Germline V gene data show CDR1 as SGHRS and CDR2 as YFSETQ. CDR3 sequence reads: CASSLSQAYEQYF. CDR3 DNA sequence: TGCGCCAGCAGCTTGTCACAGGCCTACGAGCAGTACTTC.

V usage is TRBV13 and J usage is TRBJ2-7; D uncertain. V dropped 3 bases and J dropped 3 bases, with 9 bases sitting between them. From germline, CDR1 is PRHDT and CDR2 FYEKMQ (reference sequence). The CDR3 is 13 amino acids. CDR3 residues: CASSLEPDYEQYF. The CDR3, as DNA: TGTGCCAGCAGCTTGGAACCTGACTACGAGCAGTACTTC.

A note on this clonotype: A read error may be the cause here, since a much bigger clone is one base away. The chain joins TRBV7-9 to TRBJ2-7; weak D call: TRBD1 (6 bases). The CDR3 totals 12 residues. In germline, CDR1 is SEHNR, CDR2 FQNEAQ (reference sequence). This CDR3 is CAGSANRAEQYF. The DNA for the CDR3 is TGTGCCGGCAGCGCCAACAGGGCCGAGCAGTACTTC.

This clonotype was seen repeatedly, ten times or more. The chain recombines TRBV7-9 with TRBJ2-7; D ambiguous. The V gene lost 3 bases and the J gene lost 2 bases, with 11 bases spanning the gap. The CDR3 is 14 residues long. The germline V gene encodes CDR1 SEHNR and CDR2 FQNEAQ (reference sequence). The CDR3 DNA sequence: TGTGCCAGCAGCTTCAGCCTGGGTGCCTACGAGCAGTACTTC. Its protein is CASSFSLGAYEQYF.